The rows below give T cell receptor beta chains drawn from one sample of a study of Ad26.COV2.S vaccination and SARS-CoV-2 variants. The method was immunoSEQ multiplex PCR; TCRdb's version includes in-frame clones alone and lacks a portion of them. In the table there are hundreds of thousands of clones, around 88% of which are singletons. The source material was peripheral blood, sampled in a trial of Ad26.COV2.S vaccine versus placebo. The receptors derive from a person aged 18-60 years who received the Ad26.COV2.S COVID-19 vaccine or a placebo. Both conserved end residues are part of each CDR3. D genes are given only for firm matches. Part of the rows lack a size; the others show once, few, many or a class for expanded clones.

>TRBJ2-3|.|TRBV19|11|.
CASSIRNTQYF
TGTGCCAGTAGTATCCGGAATACGCAGTATTTT
>TRBJ1-6|.|TRBV14|16|.
CASSQWVVSDNSPLHF
TGTGCCAGCAGCCAATGGGTGGTCTCGGATAATTCACCCCTCCACTTT
>TRBJ2-5|.|TRBV4-2|16|.
CASSPPQQGNGETQYF
TGTGCCAGCAGCCCTCCCCAGCAGGGGAACGGGGAGACCCAGTACTTC
>TRBJ1-2|.|TRBV3-1/TRBV3-2|15|.
CASSQGPGHKEGYTF
TGTGCCAGCAGCCAAGGCCCGGGACACAAGGAGGGCTACACCTTC
>TRBJ2-7|.|TRBV24-1|14|.
CATSEPQTTALLYF
TGTGCCACCAGTGAACCCCAAACGACAGCCCTCCTGTACTTC
>TRBJ2-7|.|TRBV30|13|.
CAWSVIRSSEQYF
TGTGCCTGGAGTGTAATCAGGTCTTCCGAGCAGTACTTC
>TRBJ1-5|few|TRBV19|16|.
CASSIVGGRGNQPQHF
TGTGCCAGTAGTATAGTCGGGGGAAGGGGCAATCAGCCCCAGCATTTT
>TRBJ1-2|.|TRBV12-3/TRBV12-4|13|.
CASSPGQTLGYTF
TGTGCCAGCAGTCCCGGGCAGACTCTTGGCTACACCTTC
>TRBJ2-5|many|TRBV27|14|TRBD1
CASSLDRGLETQYF
TGTGCCAGCAGCTTGGACAGGGGATTAGAGACCCAGTACTTC
>TRBJ2-2|.|TRBV11-2|17|TRBD2
CASSFQGQRGFHGELFF
TGTGCCAGCAGCTTCCAAGGGCAGCGGGGGTTTCACGGGGAGCTGTTTTTT
>TRBJ1-2|.|TRBV5-1|13|TRBD1
CASKGAGALVYTF
TGCGCCAGCAAGGGGGCAGGGGCCTTGGTCTACACCTTC
>TRBJ2-3|.|TRBV9|15|TRBD2
CASSVLAGGGDTQYF
TGTGCCAGCAGCGTACTAGCGGGAGGAGGAGATACGCAGTATTTT
>TRBJ1-2|.|TRBV28|13|.
CASSDPPLYGYTF
TGTGCCAGCAGTGACCCGCCCTTATATGGCTACACCTTC
>TRBJ1-1|few|TRBV24-1|12|.
CATSSGSLEAFF
TGTGCCACCAGCTCCGGGTCGTTGGAAGCTTTCTTT
>TRBJ1-2|.|TRBV30|12|.
CAWSAANYGYTF
TGTGCCTGGAGTGCGGCAAACTATGGCTACACCTTC
>TRBJ1-2|once|TRBV11-2|14|.
CAASRGVGIGGYTF
TGTGCCGCCAGCAGAGGAGTGGGTATCGGGGGCTACACCTTC
>TRBJ2-1|.|TRBV28|14|TRBD2
CASLGRLADNEQFF
TGTGCCAGCTTGGGACGGCTAGCGGACAATGAGCAGTTCTTC
>TRBJ2-5|once|TRBV7-3|15|TRBD2
CASSSGLADQETQYF
TGTGCCAGCAGTTCGGGACTAGCGGACCAAGAGACCCAGTACTTC
>TRBJ2-5|.|TRBV7-2|16|.
CASSSDPGGGRETQYF
TGTGCCAGCAGCTCAGATCCAGGGGGCGGGAGGGAGACCCAGTACTTC
>TRBJ1-4|.|TRBV15|14|.
CATRRSGGDEKLFF
TGTGCCACCCGCAGATCGGGGGGCGATGAAAAACTGTTTTTT
>TRBJ2-1|.|TRBV27|15|TRBD2
CASSFFAGEGYEQFF
TGTGCCAGCAGTTTTTTTGCGGGAGAGGGTTATGAGCAGTTCTTC
>TRBJ2-5|.|TRBV6-2/TRBV6-3|12|.
CASSWMLETQYF
TGTGCCAGCAGTTGGATGCTCGAGACCCAGTACTTC
>TRBJ1-1|.|TRBV19|14|.
CASLGIGGNTEAFF
TGTGCCAGCCTCGGGATCGGAGGGAACACTGAAGCTTTCTTT
>TRBJ2-7|.|TRBV18|13|.
CASSPTQSYEQYF
TGTGCCAGCTCACCAACCCAGTCCTACGAGCAGTACTTC
>TRBJ1-1|.|TRBV5-1|13|.
CASSFSENTEAFF
TGCGCCAGCAGCTTCTCAGAGAACACTGAAGCTTTCTTT
>TRBJ2-7|.|TRBV11-2|15|TRBD1
CASSKRTGSAYEQYF
TGTGCCAGCAGCAAGAGGACAGGGTCAGCCTACGAGCAGTACTTC
>TRBJ2-7|once|TRBV6-5|15|TRBD1
CASSYHRGFSYEQYF
TGTGCCAGCAGTTACCACAGGGGATTCTCCTACGAGCAGTACTTC
>TRBJ1-4|.|TRBV6-1|16|.
CASSEFSGAIGEKLFF
TGTGCCAGCAGTGAATTCAGTGGGGCAATTGGTGAAAAACTGTTTTTT
>TRBJ2-4|.|TRBV2|15|.
CASSEGRLAKNIQYF
TGTGCCAGCAGTGAGGGGCGATTAGCCAAAAACATTCAGTACTTC
>TRBJ2-2|.|TRBV28|17|TRBD1
CASSRPGQGVGTGELFF
TGTGCCAGCAGTCGGCCGGGACAGGGGGTCGGCACCGGGGAGCTGTTTTTT
>TRBJ1-1|.|TRBV7-9|12|.
CASSLRDTEAFF
TGTGCCAGCAGCCTACGGGACACTGAAGCTTTCTTT
>TRBJ2-3|once|TRBV18|17|TRBD2
CASSPPRLAGVSDTQYF
TGTGCCAGCTCACCACCTAGACTAGCGGGAGTGTCAGATACGCAGTATTTT
>TRBJ2-5|.|TRBV5-1|15|TRBD1
CASSPGQVALETQYF
TGCGCCAGCAGCCCGGGACAGGTGGCTCTAGAGACCCAGTACTTC
>TRBJ1-4|.|TRBV4-1|22|.
CASSQGPRRNRVNSGVGEKLFF
TGCGCCAGCAGCCAAGGCCCTCGGAGGAACAGGGTGAATTCCGGCGTTGGTGAAAAACTGTTTTTT
>TRBJ2-1|once|TRBV6-5|15|TRBD2
CASRLGTSGRDEQFF
TGTGCCAGCAGACTGGGGACTAGCGGGAGAGATGAGCAGTTCTTC
>TRBJ2-7|few|TRBV5-4|16|TRBD2
CASSLRLSQRGYEQYF
TGTGCCAGCAGCTTACGACTCAGCCAGCGGGGGTACGAGCAGTACTTC
>TRBJ1-1|.|TRBV7-2|13|.
CASRRTENTEAFF
TGTGCCAGCAGGAGGACAGAGAACACTGAAGCTTTCTTT
>TRBJ2-5|once|TRBV5-1|16|TRBD1
CASSLEGTGVKETQYF
TGCGCCAGCAGCTTGGAGGGGACAGGGGTTAAAGAGACCCAGTACTTC
>TRBJ1-5|.|TRBV28|14|.
CASSYRDGNQPQHF
TGTGCCAGCAGTTACCGGGACGGCAATCAGCCCCAGCATTTT
>TRBJ2-3|.|TRBV9|15|.
CASSVVGTPGDTQYF
TGTGCCAGCAGCGTAGTAGGGACCCCAGGAGATACGCAGTATTTT
>TRBJ1-2|many|TRBV29-1|14|.
CSVELTRGNYGYTF
TGCAGCGTTGAGCTAACCAGGGGTAACTATGGCTACACCTTC
>TRBJ2-2|once|TRBV5-1|14|.
CASSSTLYTGELFF
TGCGCCAGCAGCTCTACCCTGTACACCGGGGAGCTGTTTTTT
>TRBJ1-5|.|TRBV19|16|.
CASSIGGIGFNQPQHF
TGTGCCAGTAGTATCGGCGGGATAGGATTCAATCAGCCCCAGCATTTT
>TRBJ2-7|.|TRBV7-8|15|.
CASSLRGALSYEQYF
TGTGCCAGCAGCTTACGGGGGGCCCTCTCCTACGAGCAGTACTTC
>TRBJ1-6|few|TRBV27|14|.
CASNLQGINSPLHF
TGTGCCAGCAATCTACAGGGTATAAATTCACCCCTCCACTTT
>TRBJ1-1|.|TRBV7-9|18|.
CASSFSEGIDWRNTEAFF
TGTGCCAGCAGCTTTTCAGAAGGAATCGATTGGAGGAACACTGAAGCTTTCTTT
>TRBJ2-7|.|TRBV3-1/TRBV3-2|15|.
CASSQGSLTFYEQYF
TGTGCCAGCAGCCAAGGTTCCTTGACATTCTACGAGCAGTACTTC
>TRBJ2-3|.|TRBV6-5|15|.
CASILSGYSTDTQYF
TGTGCCAGCATCTTATCAGGGTACAGCACAGATACGCAGTATTTT